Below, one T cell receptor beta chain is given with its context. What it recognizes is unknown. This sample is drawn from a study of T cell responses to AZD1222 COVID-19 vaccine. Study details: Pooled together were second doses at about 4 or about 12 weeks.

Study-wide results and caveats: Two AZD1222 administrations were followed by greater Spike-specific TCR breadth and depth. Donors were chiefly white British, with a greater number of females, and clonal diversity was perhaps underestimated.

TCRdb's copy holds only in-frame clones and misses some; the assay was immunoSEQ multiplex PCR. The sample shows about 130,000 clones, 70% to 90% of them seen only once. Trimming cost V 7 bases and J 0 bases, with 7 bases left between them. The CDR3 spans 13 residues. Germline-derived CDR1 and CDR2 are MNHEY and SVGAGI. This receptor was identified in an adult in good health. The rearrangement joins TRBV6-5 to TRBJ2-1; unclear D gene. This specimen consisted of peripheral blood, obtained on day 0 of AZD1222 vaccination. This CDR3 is CASTQSSYNEQFF. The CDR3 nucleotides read TGTGCCAGCACCCAAAGCTCCTACAATGAGCAGTTCTTC.